A single sample gave rise to the 2 T cell receptor beta chains below, sequenced in a study of cytomegalovirus exposure and HLA in healthy donors. PCR primers comprised 60 Vbeta and 13 Jbeta primers. Produced via immunoSEQ multiplex PCR; TCRdb's table is partial and in-frame only. The data hold some 200,000 clones, with roughly 80% observed a single time. Sequencing input: PBMCs. Receptors were obtained from a middle-aged woman in good health and CMV-seronegative.

The gene calls are TRBV7-3 and TRBJ2-2; 8 positions agree with TRBD1. The CDR3 length is 17 residues. CDR1 and CDR2 from the germline V gene are SGHTA and FQGTGA. The junction had 10 bases not matched to a gene; V was cut back by 3 bases and J by 4 bases. This chain's CDR3 is CASSFTAQGVVTGELFF. The CDR3 DNA reads as TGTGCCAGCAGCTTCACAGCACAGGGGGTGGTCACCGGGGAGCTGTTTTTT.

In this sample, this clone turned up a few times. The chain recombines TRBV6-1 with TRBJ1-5; no firm D call. The CDR3 spans 15 residues. V was cut by 6 bases and J by 0 bases, with 12 bases left in between. Germline V gives CDR1 MNHNS, CDR2 SASEGT. The CDR3 coding sequence is TGTGCCAGCAGGCTCTCAGAGGATAGCAATCAGCCCCAGCATTTT. Protein product: CASRLSEDSNQPQHF.